This T cell receptor (beta chain) was recorded in a study of cytomegalovirus exposure and HLA in healthy donors (dated by TCRdb to 2017 to 2019). With regard to the full study: The roughly 650 repertoires of the first cohort and the 120 or so validation repertoires were produced on the same platform, according to a later analysis. The study aimed to test whether signatures of past pathogen exposure could be identified by cataloging public T cell receptors. Along with the roughly 670-subject first cohort, a separate validation cohort of 120 different subjects was used. The study combined high-throughput TCR immunosequencing, statistical association of individual TCRs with disease status, and machine learning to predict cytomegalovirus infection status. Beyond this particular receptor, the publication reports: A later analysis found that TCRs clustered in the first cohort also tended to co-occur in the roughly 120 validation repertoires, with approximately 94% of cluster scores above 0. A total of 150 to 200 TCR beta chains were listed by the study as associated with cytomegalovirus. Across donors, most TCR sequences were observed very rarely, whereas some public TCRs were present in many individuals. Cytomegalovirus status was reported to be diagnosed by the classifier with high specificity and sensitivity in both the original and validation cohorts. In vitro tests confirmed that a few of the cytomegalovirus-associated TCR beta chains recognize cytomegalovirus antigens. It was suggested by the authors that the approach could potentially be generalized to other disease states and immunological phenotypes. A later analysis lacked HLA typing for the validation cohort, so it scored co-occurrence in that cohort across all 130 or so repertoires.

Of note for this clone: The target of this receptor is not known. Base qualities are not provided; no much larger clone lies one nucleotide away.

The donors belonged to the validation cohort of around 130 subjects, which was separate from the approximately 700-subject first cohort. Receptors were amplified or captured by the immunoSEQ multiplex PCR assay. For the original study's pipeline: A statistical classification framework was built to diagnose cytomegalovirus status from the catalog of TCR beta chain sequences. TCRdb limited this immuneACCESS table to in-frame rearrangements with V and J called. A share of clones is missing; checked studies link under half to unresolved V genes, and the rest is unexplained. The V and J calls and clone size are taken from that table; D and trimming were inferred from the DNA. The sample table holds about 220,000 clones, of which 80% to 90% were seen once. Clones ranked in the top ten supply 2.9% of the sample. Sequences SGDLS (CDR1) and YYNGEE (CDR2) are obtained from the germline V gene. The CDR3 starts with the cysteine, ends with the phenylalanine, and has 12 residues. Here the CDR3 DNA is all that survives: 36 bases in frame from base 1. The germline ends are 11 bases apart after V is trimmed by 4 bases and J by 7 bases.

Sequenced: PBMCs. The V and J genes are TRBV9 and TRBJ1-1; no confident D gene assignment can be made. The clonotype originates from a woman younger than 30 in good health and CMV-seronegative. The CDR3: CASSPVGDEAFF. In nucleotides, the sequence is TGTGCCAGCAGCCCGGTGGGAGATGAAGCTTTCTTT. Here the CDR3 is joined to the reference TRBV9 and TRBJ1-1 genes, and the full variable domain is: DSGVTQTPKHLITATGQRVTLRCSPRSGDLSVYWYQQSLDQGLQFLIQYYNGEERAKGNILERFSAQQFPDLHSELNLSSLELGDSALYFCASSPVGDEAFFGQGTRLTVV.